The 28 T cell receptor beta chains below come from one sample, sequenced in a study of CD8 T cells in Susac syndrome. Random hexamers were used to reverse transcribe an amount of about 0.45 to 1 ug RNA. TCRdb processed the immunoSEQ multiplex PCR reads anew with MiXCR; each CDR3 protein has one entry. In the table there are about 210,000 distinct CDR3 sequences, about 96% of which are singletons. Sequencing was performed on CD4+ T cells from PBMCs. The receptors were sampled from a human donor with multiple sclerosis.

This chain connects TRBV5-1 to TRBJ2-3; the match to TRBD2 covers 7 bases. CDR1 and CDR2 from the germline V gene are SGHRS and YFSETQ. V gave up 4 bases and J gave up 4 bases; unmatched junction bases: 3. This CDR3 region has 13 residues. CDR3 bases: TGCGCCAGCAGCAGGGAGGGACCAGATACGCAGTATTTT. The encoded protein is CASSREGPDTQYF.

The gene calls are TRBV5-1 and TRBJ1-2, with D unresolved. The CDR3 covers 14 residues. V lost 2 bases, J lost 0 bases, and 8 bases lay in between. The germline V gene has CDR1 SGHRS and CDR2 YFSETQ. The CDR3 coding sequence is TGCGCCAGCAGCTTTCATGACGCTAACTATGGCTACACCTTC. It translates to CASSFHDANYGYTF.

This chain links TRBV18 with TRBJ2-3; TRBD2 matches at 7 bases. CDR1 KGHSH and CDR2 LQKENI come from the germline V gene. The CDR3 is made up of 16 amino acids. J lost 5 bases, V lost 4 bases, and 12 bases had no gene match. The chain's CDR3 is CASSQNLAAGEDTQYF. CDR3 DNA: TGTGCCAGCTCACAAAACCTAGCGGCGGGTGAAGATACGCAGTATTTT.

The rearrangement links TRBV20-1 to TRBJ1-1, with D unresolved. The CDR3 totals 11 residues. V was cut by 4 bases and J by 5 bases, with 8 bases left in between. Germline assignment: CDR1 DFQATT and CDR2 SNEGSKA (reference sequence). This CDR3 reads CSANVRTEAFF. DNA for the CDR3: TGCAGTGCTAACGTGAGAACTGAAGCTTTCTTT.

CDR3 DNA sequence: TGTGCCAGCAGAGGGACAGGGGGATCCACAGATACGCAGTATTTT. The encoded protein is CASRGTGGSTDTQYF. The chain links TRBV2 to TRBJ2-3; 11 positions match TRBD1. Germline V gene data show CDR1 as SNHLY and CDR2 as FYNNEI. Germline trimming cut 6 bases from V and 2 bases from J; bases unmatched to any gene: 4. This CDR3 region has 15 residues. Supplemented by reference TRBV2 and TRBJ2-3, the full variable domain reads EPEVTQTPSHQVTQMGQEVILRCVPISNHLYFYWYRQILGQKVEFLVSFYNNEISEKSEIFDDQFSVERPDGSNFTLKIRSTKLEDSAMYFCASRGTGGSTDTQYFGPGTRLTVL.

The count of this clonotype is one. The chain joins TRBV12-3 or TRBV12-4 to TRBJ1-2, with a tentative D call TRBD1 (5 bases). This CDR3 is built from 13 residues. V was clipped by 6 bases and J by 8 bases, with 16 bases between them. The CDR3, as DNA: TGTGCCAGCAGGCGATCAGGGTCGGAGGGCTACACCTTC. Residues: CASRRSGSEGYTF.

The CDR3 loop is CSGDRGGETQYF. The DNA of the CDR3 is TGCAGCGGCGACAGGGGGGGAGAGACCCAGTACTTC. This sequence joins TRBV29-1 and TRBJ2-5; 9 positions match TRBD1. The CDR3 extends over 12 amino acids. In germline, CDR1 is SQVTM, CDR2 ANQGSEA. Trimming at V came to 7 bases and at J to 4 bases, leaving 4 bases not matched to a gene. Together with reference TRBV29-1 and TRBJ2-5, the CDR3 gives the full variable domain: SAVISQKPSRDICQRGTSLTIQCQVDSQVTMMFWYRQQPGQSLTLIATANQGSEATYESGFVIDKFPISRPNLTFSTLTVSNMSPEDSSIYLCSGDRGGETQYFGPGTRLLVL.

The V gene is TRBV6-5, the J gene TRBJ2-7, with 11 bases lining up with TRBD1. Losses at the gene ends were 4 bases for V and 0 bases for J; bases not matched to a gene: 8. The CDR3 covers 17 residues. Germline values: CDR1 MNHEY, CDR2 SVGAGI. CDR3 sequence: CASSSNPGQGGSYEQYF. The CDR3 DNA is TGTGCCAGCAGTTCAAACCCGGGACAGGGGGGCTCCTACGAGCAGTACTTC.

This chain joins TRBV25-1 and TRBJ1-1; 10 bases map to TRBD1. The CDR3 runs 15 residues. The V gene end was trimmed by 4 bases and the J gene end by 3 bases; junction bases not matched to a gene: 5. Germline values: CDR1 MGHDK, CDR2 SYGVNS. CDR3 nucleotides: TGTGCCAGCAGTGGGGCCGGGACAGGGGACACTGAAGCTTTCTTT. It is translated as CASSGAGTGDTEAFF.

The chain employs TRBV7-9 and TRBJ1-2, with D hard to call. This CDR3 region has 16 residues. Trimming took off 5 bases at V and 7 bases at J, with 23 bases between the two ends. Germline lookup yields CDR1 SEHNR and CDR2 FQNEAQ (reference sequence). CDR3 sequence (DNA): TGTGCCAGCAGCCCACTAGGCCATGAAAAGATAGGTGGCTACACCTTC. Its protein product is CASSPLGHEKIGGYTF.

The chain recombines TRBV2 with TRBJ1-5, with D hard to call. V was pared by 3 bases and J by 0 bases, with 9 bases between. Germline V CDR1 and CDR2: SNHLY, FYNNEI. The CDR3 is 15 residues long. The CDR3 nucleotides read TGTGCCAGCAGTGAGGGAGTCAATAGCAATCAGCCCCAGCATTTT. Translated, it gives CASSEGVNSNQPQHF. Looking up the rest from reference TRBV2 and TRBJ1-5 gives the full variable domain: EPEVTQTPSHQVTQMGQEVILRCVPISNHLYFYWYRQILGQKVEFLVSFYNNEISEKSEIFDDQFSVERPDGSNFTLKIRSTKLEDSAMYFCASSEGVNSNQPQHFGDGTRLSIL.

The chain couples TRBV10-3 to TRBJ2-6, with D hard to call. The CDR3 consists of 15 residues. V shed 10 bases and J shed 0 bases, with 13 bases lying between them. Per the germline V gene, CDR1 is ENHRY and CDR2 is SYGVKD. The CDR3 here is CANAPGDSGANVLTF. DNA for the CDR3: TGTGCCAACGCCCCCGGCGACTCTGGGGCCAACGTCCTGACTTTC.

V is TRBV20-1 and J is TRBJ1-2; no firm D call. This CDR3 is 14 amino acids long. In germline, CDR1 is DFQATT, CDR2 SNEGSKA (reference sequence). The V end was cut by 7 bases, the J end by 0 bases, with 15 bases between. The CDR3 DNA is TGCAGTGTCAGCGGTGGGCGAGCTAACTATGGCTACACCTTC. Translating gives CSVSGGRANYGYTF.

The chain recombines TRBV6-5 with TRBJ2-7, with 8 positions matching TRBD1. The CDR3 consists of 15 residues. V lost 7 bases and J lost 3; bases outside the gene matches: 11. Germline V lookup: CDR1 MNHEY, CDR2 SVGAGI. The CDR3 DNA reads TGTGCCAGCACCTCACAGGGGGGAGCCCACTACGAGCAGTACTTC. It encodes CASTSQGGAHYEQYF.

This clonotype was found once. The gene calls are TRBV5-1 and TRBJ2-5; D is unclear. CDR1 is SGHRS, CDR2 YFSETQ, per germline. The V and J ends lost 5 bases and 5 bases respectively, with 19 bases between them. This CDR3 has 15 residues. This chain's CDR3 is CASSHRRRSGETQYF. In DNA form, the CDR3 reads TGCGCCAGCAGTCATCGGAGAAGGTCCGGGGAGACCCAGTACTTC.

The V and J genes are TRBV3-1 and TRBJ2-5; TRBD1 aligns across 7 bases. Germline-derived CDR1 and CDR2 are LGHDT and YNNKEL (reference sequence). The CDR3 extends over 13 amino acids. Trimming at V came to 2 bases and at J to 8 bases, leaving 5 bases not matched to a gene. CDR3 DNA: TGTGCCAGCAGCCAAACCACAGGGGTTACCCAGTACTTC. Translated: CASSQTTGVTQYF.

The rearrangement links TRBV11-1 to TRBJ1-1; possible D gene TRBD1, 5 bases. This CDR3 is 15 amino acids long. Deletions cut 6 bases from V and 0 bases from J, with 14 bases between. Per the germline V gene, CDR1 is SGHAT and CDR2 is FQDESV (reference sequence). The CDR3 DNA is TGTGCCAGCAGGATTGAGGGGACTATGAACACTGAAGCTTTCTTT. Translating gives CASRIEGTMNTEAFF.

The V call is TRBV30, the J call TRBJ1-2, with TRBD1 identical over 7 bases. The CDR3 extends over 14 amino acids. The trim removed 2 bases at V and 7 bases at J, leaving 10 bases unmatched. From germline, CDR1 is GTSNPN and CDR2 SVGIG (reference sequence). CDR3 coding DNA: TGTGCCTGGAGTACAGGGACAGTTTATTCTGGCTACACCTTC. Protein product: CAWSTGTVYSGYTF.

The chain combines TRBV3-1 with TRBJ1-6; TRBD1 is a possible D gene (5 bases). Trimming cost V 3 bases and J 10 bases, with 16 bases left between them. The germline V gene encodes CDR1 LGHDT and CDR2 YNNKEL (reference sequence). The CDR3 extends over 15 amino acids. This CDR3 reads CASSQIEAGQSPLHF. CDR3 nucleotides: TGTGCCAGCAGCCAGATCGAGGCAGGGCAATCACCCCTCCACTTT.

The rearrangement joins TRBV3-1 to TRBJ2-7; D unclear. Trimming left V 4 bases short and J 3 bases short, with 7 bases between. Germline-derived CDR1 and CDR2 are LGHDT and YNNKEL (reference sequence). The CDR3 is made up of 12 amino acids. CDR3 amino acids: CASSRSNYEQYF. CDR3 in DNA: TGTGCCAGCAGCCGCTCAAACTACGAGCAGTACTTC.

The chain carries TRBV25-1 and TRBJ2-4; D remains unclear. V was cut by 3 bases and J by 0 bases, with 9 bases left in between. CDR3 length equals 15 residues. Germline values: CDR1 MGHDK, CDR2 SYGVNS. CDR3 nucleotide sequence: TGTGCCAGCAGTGATATAGGAATAGCCAAAAACATTCAGTACTTC. Its translation: CASSDIGIAKNIQYF.

The genes are TRBV7-9 and TRBJ1-2; D ambiguous. In germline, CDR1 is SEHNR, CDR2 FQNEAQ (reference sequence). Trimming left V 3 bases short and J 3 bases short, with 11 bases between. The CDR3 runs 14 residues. This CDR3 is CASSFWEKDYGYTF. The DNA for the CDR3 is TGTGCCAGCAGCTTCTGGGAGAAGGACTATGGCTACACCTTC.

V gene TRBV7-9 combines with J gene TRBJ1-1; D is perhaps TRBD1 (5 bases). The CDR3 has 15 residues. Germline V gene lookup returns CDR1 SEHNR and CDR2 FQNEAQ (reference sequence). V was shortened by 5 bases and J by 1 base, with 14 bases between the two germline ends. CDR3 amino acids: CASSPNRQSNTEAFF. In nucleotides, the CDR3 is TGTGCCAGCAGCCCGAACCGACAGTCGAACACTGAAGCTTTCTTT.

The rearrangement uses TRBV5-6 and TRBJ2-5; D tentatively fits TRBD1 or TRBD2 (5 bases each). This CDR3 has 13 residues. V was clipped by 4 bases and J by 5 bases, with 12 bases between them. Germline V lookup: CDR1 SGHDT, CDR2 YYEEEE. Written as DNA, the CDR3 is TGTGCCAGCAGCCTTGGGGGTGAGGAGACCCAGTACTTC. Protein product: CASSLGGEETQYF.

The rearrangement links TRBV20-1 to TRBJ1-1, with a possible D match to TRBD1 (6 bases). V was pared by 5 bases and J by 1 base, with 17 bases between. The germline CDR1 and CDR2 sequences are DFQATT and SNEGSKA (reference sequence). The CDR3 has 15 residues. The CDR3 DNA sequence: TGCAGTGCTCCAAAAGGGGGACCGTCGAACACTGAAGCTTTCTTT. Translated, it gives CSAPKGGPSNTEAFF.

The genes are TRBV6-6 and TRBJ1-4, with 8 bases matching TRBD1. This CDR3 has 14 amino acids. Germline CDR1 MNHNY, CDR2 SVGAGI (reference sequence). Unmatched junction bases numbered 4, after V lost 6 bases and J lost 4 bases. The CDR3 bases are TGTGCCAGCAGCAACAGGGGGTTTAATGAAAAACTGTTTTTT. This gives the protein CASSNRGFNEKLFF.

On this clonotype itself: At one of its ends the junction is not consistent with the germline gene, which may arise from a read error. The rearrangement joins TRBV5-1 to TRBJ1-1, with D unclear. The CDR3 is made up of 13 amino acids. Germline lookup yields CDR1 SGHRS and CDR2 YFSETQ. The CDR3 reads CASRLAENTEAFF. Here the CDR3 DNA reads TGCGCCAGCAGATTGGCGGAGAACACTGAAGCTTTCTTT.

V gene TRBV7-9 combines with J gene TRBJ2-1, with 8 positions matching TRBD2. CDR1 and CDR2 (germline): SEHNR, FQNEAQ (reference sequence). J gave up 4 bases and V 4 bases, and 9 bases lay outside the gene matches. The CDR3 runs 16 residues. The chain's CDR3 is CASSSRGSGDYNEQFF. The CDR3 bases are TGTGCCAGCAGCTCCCGAGGTAGCGGGGATTACAATGAGCAGTTCTTC.